The source of this T cell receptor beta chain is a study of tumor-infiltrating lymphocytes in primary liver carcinoma. As for the study in general: The patients, men and women alike, were aged 30 to 69 years.

Note on this clonotype: The antigen remains unidentified. Compared with germline, one end of the junction differs, possibly owing to a read error.

Co-extraction yielded RNA and DNA from roughly 21-30 mg of unsorted bulk tissue. Each participant had primary liver carcinoma, and surgical resection was the treatment. Chronic HBV infection, untreated so far, was present in the patients. Total RNA amounting to 450 to 500 ng was the source from which TCR beta cDNA was made with a constant-region primer. TCR beta libraries came from three nested multiplex PCR rounds using slightly modified ARM-PCR. Forward primers for TRBV1-TRBV30 and a C-beta reverse primer served the first two PCR rounds, at about 10 cycles each. TCRdb reanalysed the multiplex PCR reads using MiXCR and keeps one entry per CDR3 protein. The table lists around 120,000 distinct CDR3 sequences, around 70% of them singletons. There are 15 residues in the CDR3. The V gene's germline CDR1 is SQVTM and CDR2 ANQGSEA. Regarding the study as a whole: For tumor-adjacent and tumor-blood pairs, overlap was less than that seen for tumor region pairs.

The chain employs TRBV29-1 and TRBJ2-5, with 10 nucleotides matching TRBD1. The sequencing sample was made of tumor-adjacent normal liver tissue. The TCR originated in a woman aged 55-70 years with primary liver carcinoma and hepatitis B virus infection. The DNA for the CDR3 is TGCAGCATGGAAGGGGGGACAGGGGACCAAGGGACCCAGTACTTC. Protein product: CSMEGGTGDQGTQYF.